This T cell receptor (beta chain) derives from a study of identical twins. The study, taken as a whole, reports: With monozygotic twins, out-of-frame TCR alpha sharing exceeded what models estimated. The degree of excess twin sharing was weaker in beta out-of-frame sequences. These conclusions were based on statistical analysis (cross-sectional, not following the same donors).

The CDR3 extends over 14 amino acids. Germline V gives CDR1 MNHNS, CDR2 SASEGT. Trimming stripped 7 bases from V and 10 bases from J, with 17 bases between. TCRdb reprocessed the 5' RACE reads via MiXCR and lists one record per CDR3 protein. In the table there are about 240,000 distinct CDR3 sequences, approximately 7.8% of which are singletons. This clonotype was seen more than once but under ten times. The antigen is not known. These sequences were also reported in another study, on yellow fever vaccine responses in identical twins.

The sequence was obtained from a woman aged 18-29 years in good health. The chain employs TRBV6-1 and TRBJ2-6; D ambiguous. The specimen was CD8+ T cells sorted from blood. The CDR3 bases are TGTGCCAGCACCCCCTCCGGGCCCTTGAACGTCCTGACTTTC. Protein product: CASTPSGPLNVLTF.